A single sample is the source of the 11 T cell receptor beta chains below, sequenced in a study of blood T cell repertoires in COVID-19. Method: immunoSEQ multiplex PCR; TCRdb's copy keeps in-frame clones and lacks some. Of 150,000 to 200,000 clones in the sample, around nine tenths were seen once. The specimen sequenced was peripheral blood. These receptors were obtained from a man in his fifties with acute or convalescent COVID-19.

The chain combines TRBV5-1 with TRBJ2-5; TRBD2 matches 8 bases. V shed 6 bases, J shed 5 bases, and the junction held 12 bases outside the gene matches. CDR1 and CDR2 (germline): SGHRS, YFSETQ. This CDR3 contains 15 residues. The CDR3 nucleotides are TGCGCCAGCACTCCCTATATTACGGGGGGGGAGACCCAGTACTTC. This encodes CASTPYITGGETQYF.

The V call is TRBV5-4, the J call TRBJ2-7; tentatively, D is TRBD2 (6 bases). Germline V CDR1 and CDR2: SGHNT, YYREEE (reference sequence). The CDR3 is 14 residues long. Trimming took off 3 bases at V and 3 bases at J, with 13 bases between the two ends. This chain's CDR3 is CASSWDSNIYEQYF. CDR3 nucleotides: TGTGCCAGCAGCTGGGACTCGAATATCTACGAGCAGTACTTC.

The V and J genes are TRBV7-3 and TRBJ2-3; 9 bases match TRBD2. The ends lost 3 bases at V and 3 bases at J; junction bases unmatched: 4. CDR1 and CDR2 from the germline V gene are SGHTA and FQGTGA. The CDR3 is 15 residues long. CDR3 region: CASSFGGGATDTQYF. In nucleotides, the CDR3 is TGTGCCAGCAGCTTCGGCGGGGGGGCAACAGATACGCAGTATTTT.

The chain recombines TRBV27 with TRBJ2-7, with D maybe TRBD1 (6 bases). The V end lost 6 bases, the J end lost 3 bases, and 9 bases lay between the germline ends. CDR3 size: 12 residues. Germline V CDR1 and CDR2: MNHEY, SMNVEV (reference sequence). In nucleotides, the CDR3 is TGTGCCAGCAGGACAGGAAACTACGAGCAGTACTTC. Translating it yields CASRTGNYEQYF.

V is TRBV2 and J is TRBJ2-2, with a tentative D call TRBD2 (6 bases). Germline CDR1 SNHLY, CDR2 FYNNEI. The CDR3 extends over 15 amino acids. The V and J ends lost 3 bases and 4 bases respectively, with 12 bases between them. The CDR3 here is CASSEASAGTGELFF. In DNA form, the CDR3 reads TGTGCCAGCAGTGAGGCTAGCGCTGGCACCGGGGAGCTGTTTTTT.

This sequence joins TRBV5-4 and TRBJ2-1; 16 bases match TRBD2. This CDR3 comprises 17 residues. V was pared by 0 bases and J by 10 bases, with 7 bases of the junction left unmatched. CDR1 and CDR2 (germline): SGHNT, YYREEE (reference sequence). CDR3 sequence (DNA): TGTGCCAGCAGCTTGGTCGGGACTAGCGGGGGGGCGTACGAGCAGTTCTTC. Its translation: CASSLVGTSGGAYEQFF.

The chain employs TRBV6-2 or TRBV6-3 and TRBJ2-7; weak D call: TRBD2 (7 bases). The germline V and J ends were trimmed by 2 bases and 3 bases, with 23 bases remaining between them. The CDR3 is made up of 18 amino acids. The germline gives CDR1 MNHEY, CDR2 SVGEGT. The CDR3 nucleotides are TGTGCCAGCAGTTACGGGCTAGCGGTTCGCAGAGGGGGCTACGAGCAGTACGTC. It encodes CASSYGLAVRRGGYEQYV.

This clone was counted only a few times. The chain employs TRBV19 and TRBJ1-4, with D tentatively TRBD1 (5 bases). The CDR3 length is 15 residues. CDR1 is LNHDA and CDR2 is SQIVND in the germline V gene (reference sequence). The V end was cut by 3 bases, the J end by 7 bases, with 15 bases between. In nucleotides, the CDR3 is TGTGCCAGTAGTATTTCTCGGTTCCAGGGTGAAAAACTGTTTTTT. This translates into CASSISRFQGEKLFF.

V gene TRBV9 combines with J gene TRBJ2-5; possible D gene TRBD2, 6 bases. Per the germline V gene, CDR1 is SGDLS and CDR2 is YYNGEE. With 2 bases removed from V and 2 bases from J, the gap between germline ends came to 10 bases. This CDR3 spans 14 amino acids. CDR3 sequence reads: CASSVGRGQETQYF. The CDR3 DNA reads TGTGCCAGCAGCGTCGGGAGAGGTCAAGAGACCCAGTACTTC.

The chain has TRBV19 and TRBJ2-7; TRBD1 matches 8 bases. With V trimmed by 4 bases and J by 2 bases, 1 base remained unmatched. The CDR3 extends over 13 amino acids. Germline loops: CDR1 LNHDA, CDR2 SQIVND (reference sequence). The CDR3 bases are TGTGCCAGTAGTAAGGACAGGGCCTACGAGCAGTACTTC. Amino acid sequence: CASSKDRAYEQYF.

J is TRBJ1-1 and V is TRBV7-2; 7 bases fit TRBD1. J was trimmed by 5 bases and V by 4 bases; bases with no gene match: 7. The CDR3 sequence is 14 residues long. Germline V CDR1 and CDR2: SGHTA, FQGNSA. In DNA, the CDR3 is TGTGCCAGCAGCTCCGGATTACAGGGGACTGAAGCTTTCTTT. Residues: CASSSGLQGTEAFF.